This TCR beta chain stems from a study of post-analysis software for immune sequencing data. The wider study: The study covered relapsing-remitting, secondary progressive and progressive-relapsing courses of multiple sclerosis. Study findings and constraints: Among multiple sclerosis patients, normalized Chao1 diversity was significantly below that of controls. Analysis by F measure revealed that same-batch samples clustered strongly together. Elevated frequency relative to controls characterized roughly five TRBV segments in patients, TRBV5-6, TRBV5-1 and TRBV20-1 among them.

V lost 5 bases and J lost 10, with 18 bases in between. CDR1 is LGHNT, CDR2 FRNRAP, per germline. The length of the CDR3 is 14 residues. Unique molecular identifiers were present in the TCR beta cDNA libraries. Around 500,000 cDNA molecules were obtained per 1 to 10 million input T cells. TCRdb reprocessed the PCR reads via MiXCR and lists one record per CDR3 protein. This sample has about 820,000 distinct CDR3 sequences, with under 70% found just once. Concerning this clonotype: Antigen unknown.

This receptor was obtained from a girl between 10 and 17 years old with multiple sclerosis. The sequenced sample was blood. The V call is TRBV12-5, the J call TRBJ2-1; D remains unclear. CDR3 region: CASGPFHASYEQFF. DNA for the CDR3: TGTGCTAGTGGTCCTTTCCACGCATCCTACGAGCAGTTCTTC. Full variable domain (remainder filled in from reference TRBV12-5 and TRBJ2-1): DARVTQTPRHKVTEMGQEVTMRCQPILGHNTVFWYRQTMMQGLELLAYFRNRAPLDDSGMPKDRFSAEMPDATLATLKIQPSEPRDSAVYFCASGPFHASYEQFFGPGTRLTVL.